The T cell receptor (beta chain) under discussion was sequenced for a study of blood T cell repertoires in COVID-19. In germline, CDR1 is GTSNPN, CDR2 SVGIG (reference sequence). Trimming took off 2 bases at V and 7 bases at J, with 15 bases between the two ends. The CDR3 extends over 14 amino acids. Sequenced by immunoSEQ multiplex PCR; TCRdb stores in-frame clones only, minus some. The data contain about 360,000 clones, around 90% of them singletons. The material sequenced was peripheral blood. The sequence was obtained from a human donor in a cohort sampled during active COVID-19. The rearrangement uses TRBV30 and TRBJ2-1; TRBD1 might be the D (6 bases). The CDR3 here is CAWSITTGSNEQFF. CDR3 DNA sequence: TGTGCCTGGAGTATTACTACAGGGAGTAATGAGCAGTTCTTC.